Sequencing of this TCR beta chain was carried out in a study of CD8 T cells in ankylosing spondylitis. For this clonotype: The antigen is unknown.

TCRdb called the 5' RACE reads again in MiXCR, with one record for every CDR3 protein. This sample yields 750,000 to 850,000 distinct CDR3 sequences, of which approximately 12% are seen a single time; roughly 0.51% belongs to the top ten. Trimming at V came to 4 bases and at J to 6 bases, leaving 10 bases not matched to a gene. The CDR3 contains 14 residues. Germline V lookup: CDR1 SGDLS, CDR2 YYNGEE. Whole-study findings and limits: Seemingly characteristic of ankylosing spondylitis blood was a TCR beta motif consisting of several highly homologous variants.

This receptor was identified in a male donor with ankylosing spondylitis. The V call is TRBV9, the J call TRBJ2-7, with 7 bases that match TRBD1. What was sequenced was blood, either unsorted or a sorted T cell fraction (not recorded which). CDR3 DNA: TGTGCCAGCAGCCGTACCGGGACAGAGAGCGAGCAGTACTTC. The encoded protein is CASSRTGTESEQYF.